This entry concerns a single T cell receptor (beta chain). TCRdb independently ran MiXCR on the 5' RACE reads; one entry per CDR3 protein. Found here are roughly 180,000 distinct CDR3 sequences, 6.2% of them singletons; the top ten hold 2.5% to 3.5%. These data originate in a study of T cells after yellow fever vaccination. V lost 4 bases and J lost 4, with 14 bases in between. The CDR3 sequence is 14 residues long. Germline values: CDR1 SGHVS, CDR2 FQNEAQ. The source of this sequence is a man aged 18 to 35 who received the YFV17D yellow fever vaccine. V is TRBV7-8 and J is TRBJ2-7, with D perhaps matching TRBD1 (6 bases). The sample here was CD4+ T cells sorted from PBMCs, taken on the day of the first yellow fever vaccination. This CDR3 reads CASSSQGISYEQYF. CDR3 sequence (DNA): TGTGCCAGCAGCTCGCAGGGGATTTCGTACGAGCAGTACTTC.